These 9 T cell receptor beta chains were sequenced from one sample in a study of blood T cell repertoires in COVID-19. Libraries were prepared by immunoSEQ multiplex PCR; TCRdb keeps only in-frame clonotypes and omits some of them. The table has about 140,000 clones, around 90% seen once. Specimen: peripheral blood. The receptors derive from a man in his 70s with acute or convalescent COVID-19.

The chain carries TRBV6-5 and TRBJ2-2, with 9 bases identical to TRBD1. This CDR3 has 15 residues. V gave up 6 bases and J gave up 4 bases; unmatched junction bases: 6. Germline V gives CDR1 MNHEY, CDR2 SVGAGI. CDR3 nucleotides: TGTGCCAGCAGGGGGACAGGGATTGGCACCGGGGAGCTGTTTTTT. Amino acids: CASRGTGIGTGELFF.

J is TRBJ1-4 and V is TRBV7-3, with 7 nucleotides matching TRBD1. The V and J ends lost 5 bases and 3 bases, in that order; junction bases with no gene match: 6. Germline CDR1 is SGHTA and CDR2 is FQGTGA. CDR3 length equals 15 residues. The CDR3 reads CASSPTGTANEKLFF. In nucleotides, the CDR3 is TGTGCCAGCAGCCCGACCGGGACAGCTAATGAAAAACTGTTTTTT.

The chain employs TRBV19 and TRBJ1-2, with 12 bases fitting TRBD1. The V segment lost 3 bases and the J segment 5 bases; nucleotides outside the gene matches: 7. The CDR3 is 16 residues long. CDR1 and CDR2 (germline): LNHDA, SQIVND (reference sequence). CDR3 residues: CASSMSGTGGVYGYTF. Here the CDR3 DNA reads TGTGCCAGTAGTATGTCAGGGACAGGGGGCGTATATGGCTACACCTTC.

This chain joins TRBV3-1 (or the pseudogene TRBV3-2) and TRBJ1-4; the D is unclear. Trimming took off 0 bases at V and 4 bases at J, with 9 bases between the two ends. The CDR3 extends over 15 amino acids. The germline V gene has CDR1 LGHDT and CDR2 YNNKEL (reference sequence). The CDR3 nucleotides are TGTGCCAGCAGCCAAGATATGCGGGTTAATGAAAAACTGTTTTTT. This gives the protein CASSQDMRVNEKLFF.

This sequence joins TRBV11-2 and TRBJ2-5; 8 nucleotides align to TRBD1. This CDR3 contains 14 residues. Germline CDR1 is SGHAT and CDR2 is FQNNGV. V shed 7 bases and J 5 bases; nucleotides not matched to a gene: 9. In DNA form, the CDR3 reads TGTGCCAGCATCGTCCAGGGGGCGGACGAGACCCAGTACTTC. Amino acid sequence: CASIVQGADETQYF.

The V call is TRBV11-2, the J call TRBJ2-6; no reliable D call. Trimming removed 3 bases at V and 0 bases at J, with 9 bases between. CDR1 is SGHAT, CDR2 FQNNGV, per germline. This CDR3 has 16 amino acids. CDR3 sequence: CASSFLRNSGANVLTF. CDR3 sequence (DNA): TGTGCCAGCAGCTTCCTGAGAAACTCTGGGGCCAACGTCCTGACTTTC.

The rearrangement links TRBV27 to TRBJ2-7; TRBD2 agrees at 10 bases. Trimming at V came to 4 bases and at J to 5 bases, leaving 8 bases not matched to a gene. The CDR3 sequence is 15 residues long. Germline values: CDR1 MNHEY, CDR2 SMNVEV (reference sequence). The CDR3 reads CASSSPLAGGDEQYF. The CDR3 nucleotides are TGTGCCAGCAGTTCCCCCTTAGCGGGAGGAGACGAGCAGTACTTC.

CDR3 residues: CSVSTGLHGYTF. For the CDR3, the DNA is TGCAGCGTCTCGACAGGGCTCCATGGCTACACCTTC. The V and J genes are TRBV29-1 and TRBJ1-2; TRBD1 agrees at 7 bases. The germline CDR1 and CDR2 sequences are SQVTM and ANQGSEA. V lost 6 bases, J lost 6 bases, and 7 bases stayed unmatched. This CDR3 is 12 amino acids long.

Here the CDR3 DNA reads TGCGCCAGCAGCTTGGCCGGAGCGGACTACAATGAGCAGTTCTTC. Amino acid sequence: CASSLAGADYNEQFF. The chain combines TRBV5-1 with TRBJ2-1; a weak D match, TRBD2 (5 bases). Per the germline V gene, CDR1 is SGHRS and CDR2 is YFSETQ. With 0 bases removed from V and 3 bases from J, the gap between germline ends came to 10 bases. CDR3 length: 15 residues.